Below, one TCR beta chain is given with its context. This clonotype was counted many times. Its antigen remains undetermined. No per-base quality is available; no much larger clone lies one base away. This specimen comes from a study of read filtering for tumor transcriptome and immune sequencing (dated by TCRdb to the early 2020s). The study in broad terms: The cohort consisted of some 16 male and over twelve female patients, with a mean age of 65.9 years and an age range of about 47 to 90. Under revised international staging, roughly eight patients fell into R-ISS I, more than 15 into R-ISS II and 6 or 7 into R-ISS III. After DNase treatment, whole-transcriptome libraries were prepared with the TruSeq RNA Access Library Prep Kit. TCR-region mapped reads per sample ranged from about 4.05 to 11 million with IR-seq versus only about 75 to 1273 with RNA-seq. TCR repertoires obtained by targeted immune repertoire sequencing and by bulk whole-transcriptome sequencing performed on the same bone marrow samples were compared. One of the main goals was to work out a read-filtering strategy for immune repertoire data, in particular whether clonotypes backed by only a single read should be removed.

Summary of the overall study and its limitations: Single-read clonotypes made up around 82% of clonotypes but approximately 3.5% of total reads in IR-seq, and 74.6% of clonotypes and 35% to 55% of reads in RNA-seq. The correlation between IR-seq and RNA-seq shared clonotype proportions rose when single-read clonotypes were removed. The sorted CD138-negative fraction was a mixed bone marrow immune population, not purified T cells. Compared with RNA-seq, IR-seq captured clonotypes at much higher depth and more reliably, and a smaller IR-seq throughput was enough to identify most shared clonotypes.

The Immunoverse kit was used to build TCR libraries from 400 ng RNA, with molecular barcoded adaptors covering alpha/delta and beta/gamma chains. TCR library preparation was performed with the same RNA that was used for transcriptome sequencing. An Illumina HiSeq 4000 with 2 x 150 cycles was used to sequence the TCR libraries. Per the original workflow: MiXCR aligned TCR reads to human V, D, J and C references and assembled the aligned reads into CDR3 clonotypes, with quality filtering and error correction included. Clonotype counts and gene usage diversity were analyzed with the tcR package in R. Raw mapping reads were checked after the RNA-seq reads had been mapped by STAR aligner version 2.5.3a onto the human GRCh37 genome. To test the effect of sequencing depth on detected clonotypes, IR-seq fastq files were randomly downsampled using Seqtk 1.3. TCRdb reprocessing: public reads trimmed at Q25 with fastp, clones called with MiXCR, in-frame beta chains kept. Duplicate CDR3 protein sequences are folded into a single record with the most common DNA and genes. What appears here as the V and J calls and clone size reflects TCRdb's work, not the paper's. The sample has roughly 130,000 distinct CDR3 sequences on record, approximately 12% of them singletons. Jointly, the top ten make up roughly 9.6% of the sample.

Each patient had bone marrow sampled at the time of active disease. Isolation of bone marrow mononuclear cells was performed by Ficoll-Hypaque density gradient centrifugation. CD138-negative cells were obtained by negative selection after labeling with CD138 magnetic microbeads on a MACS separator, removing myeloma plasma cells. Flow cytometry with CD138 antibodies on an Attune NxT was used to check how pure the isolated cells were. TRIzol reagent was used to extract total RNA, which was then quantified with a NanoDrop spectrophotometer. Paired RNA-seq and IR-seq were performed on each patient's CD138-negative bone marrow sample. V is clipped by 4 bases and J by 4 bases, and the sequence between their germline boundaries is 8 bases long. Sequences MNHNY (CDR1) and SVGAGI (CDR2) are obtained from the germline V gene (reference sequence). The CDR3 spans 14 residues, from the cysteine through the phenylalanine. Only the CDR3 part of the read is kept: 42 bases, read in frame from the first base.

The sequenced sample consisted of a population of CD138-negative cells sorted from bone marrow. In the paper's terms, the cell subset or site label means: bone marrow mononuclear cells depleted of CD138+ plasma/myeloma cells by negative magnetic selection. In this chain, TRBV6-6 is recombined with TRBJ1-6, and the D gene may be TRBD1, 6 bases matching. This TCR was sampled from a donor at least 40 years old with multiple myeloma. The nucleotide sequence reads TGTGCCAGCAGTTCGGACAGTTATAATTCACCCCTCCACTTT. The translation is CASSSDSYNSPLHF.